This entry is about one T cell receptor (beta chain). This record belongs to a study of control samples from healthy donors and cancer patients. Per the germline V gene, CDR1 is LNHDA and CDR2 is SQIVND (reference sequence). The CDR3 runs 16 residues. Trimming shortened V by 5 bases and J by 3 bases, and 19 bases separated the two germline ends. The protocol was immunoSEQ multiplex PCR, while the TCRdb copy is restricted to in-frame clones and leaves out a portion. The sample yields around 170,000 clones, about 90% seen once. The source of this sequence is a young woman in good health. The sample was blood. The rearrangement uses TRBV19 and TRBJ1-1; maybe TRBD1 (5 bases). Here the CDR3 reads CASSPGVRGWDTEAFF. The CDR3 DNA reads TGTGCCAGTAGTCCCGGAGTGCGGGGCTGGGACACTGAAGCTTTCTTT. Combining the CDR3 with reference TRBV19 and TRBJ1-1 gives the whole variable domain DGGITQSPKYLFRKEGQNVTLSCEQNLNHDAMYWYRQDPGQGLRLIYYSQIVNDFQKGDIAEGYSVSREKKESFPLTVTSAQKNPTAFYLCASSPGVRGWDTEAFFGQGTRLTVV.